Shown below are 27 T cell receptor beta chains from a single sample sequenced in a study of blood T cell repertoires in COVID-19. Assay used: immunoSEQ multiplex PCR; TCRdb lists only in-frame clones, some missing. The sample shows about 120,000 clones, over 70% of them seen only once. The sample taken for sequencing was peripheral blood. Receptors were obtained from a man in his 70s with acute or convalescent COVID-19.

V is TRBV9 and J is TRBJ2-1, with 7 bases fitting TRBD2. The V gene end was trimmed by 4 bases and the J gene end by 0 bases; junction bases not matched to a gene: 7. CDR3 length: 16 amino acids. CDR1 SGDLS and CDR2 YYNGEE come from the germline V gene. CDR3 amino acids: CASSLRGGGSYNEQFF. The CDR3 DNA reads TGTGCCAGCAGCCTCCGCGGGGGTGGCTCCTACAATGAGCAGTTCTTC.

The chain recombines TRBV7-9 with TRBJ1-1; 8 nucleotides align to TRBD1. V lost 4 bases to trimming and J lost 7 bases; unmatched junction nucleotides: 5. Germline V gives CDR1 SEHNR, CDR2 FQNEAQ (reference sequence). CDR3 length equals 13 residues. The CDR3 region is CASSSQGANEAFF. CDR3 nucleotides: TGTGCCAGCAGCTCGCAGGGGGCTAATGAAGCTTTCTTT.

CDR3 residues: CASSLDGLSLGFF. The CDR3 DNA sequence: TGTGCCAGCAGCCTGGACGGACTTTCCTTGGGGTTCTTT. The chain has TRBV6-5 and TRBJ1-1, with D hard to call. Trimming removed 6 bases at V and 14 bases at J, with 22 bases between. The germline CDR1 and CDR2 sequences are MNHEY and SVGAGI. This CDR3 spans 13 amino acids.

This CDR3 is CASSTGQGYGYTF. DNA of the CDR3: TGTGCCAGCAGTACCGGACAGGGGTATGGCTACACCTTC. The rearrangement links TRBV12-3 or TRBV12-4 to TRBJ1-2, with 9 bases fitting TRBD1. The V segment lost 5 bases and the J segment 5 bases; nucleotides outside the gene matches: 3. The CDR3 has 13 amino acids.

This clone has just a few counts. The rearrangement uses TRBV10-3 and TRBJ1-1, with D possibly being TRBD1 (6 bases). The CDR3 runs to 13 residues. With 2 bases removed from V and 7 bases from J, the gap between germline ends came to 11 bases. The germline V gene has CDR1 ENHRY and CDR2 SYGVKD. The DNA of the CDR3 is TGTGCCATCAGTGAGATCCAGGGGAATGAAGCTTTCTTT. It specifies CAISEIQGNEAFF.

This clone was seen only once. V and J are TRBV29-1 and TRBJ2-7, with TRBD1 identical over 7 bases. From germline, CDR1 is SQVTM and CDR2 ANQGSEA. There are 13 residues in the CDR3. J gave up 2 bases and V 7 bases, and 8 bases lay outside the gene matches. CDR3 residues: CSASGTAAYEQYF. As DNA, the CDR3 is TGCAGCGCCTCCGGGACAGCAGCCTACGAGCAGTACTTC.

In DNA form, the CDR3 reads TGTGCCAGCAGCTTGGCGCGGGAAACTGAAGCTTTCTTT. It encodes CASSLARETEAFF. The V call is TRBV5-5, the J call TRBJ1-1, with D hard to call. The CDR3 runs 13 residues. Trimming took 0 bases from V and 5 from J, leaving 8 bases between them. Germline loops: CDR1 SGHKS, CDR2 YYEKEE (reference sequence).

V is TRBV6-2 or TRBV6-3 and J is TRBJ2-5; D gene ambiguous. Germline loops: CDR1 MNHEY, CDR2 SVGEGT. Trimming took off 4 bases at V and 5 bases at J, with 11 bases between the two ends. The length of the CDR3 is 13 residues. DNA for the CDR3: TGTGCCAGCAGTTCCGATATTAGTGAGACCCAGTACTTC. This gives the protein CASSSDISETQYF.

V gene TRBV7-2 combines with J gene TRBJ2-3; 10 nucleotides match TRBD2. CDR3 size: 17 residues. The junction had 10 bases not matched to a gene; V was cut back by 0 bases and J by 7 bases. Germline-derived CDR1 and CDR2 are SGHTA and FQGNSA. This chain's CDR3 is CASSLAGSGGGSHTQYF. The CDR3 DNA sequence: TGTGCCAGCAGCTTAGCGGGAAGCGGGGGGGGCAGCCATACGCAGTATTTT. The variable domain in full, completed from reference TRBV7-2 and TRBJ2-3, reads GAGVSQSPSNKVTEKGKDVELRCDPISGHTALYWYRQSLGQGLEFLIYFQGNSAPDKSGLPSDRFSAERTGGSVSTLTIQRTQQEDSAVYLCASSLAGSGGGSHTQYFGPGTRLTVL.

The chain combines TRBV12-3 or TRBV12-4 with TRBJ1-1; D call uncertain. The CDR3 is 13 amino acids. Trimming took off 4 bases at V and 6 bases at J, with 12 bases between the two ends. As DNA, the CDR3 is TGTGCCAGCAGTTACCGGTCGGGGTCTGAAGCTTTCTTT. Translation: CASSYRSGSEAFF.

The rearrangement joins TRBV14 to TRBJ1-1; TRBD1 agrees at 9 bases. The CDR3 runs 16 residues. The germline V gene has CDR1 SGHDN and CDR2 FVKESK. Trimming took 3 bases from V and 4 from J; bases not matched to a gene: 9. The CDR3 region is CASSHPQGAMPTEAFF. CDR3 nucleotides: TGTGCCAGCAGCCATCCACAGGGGGCTATGCCCACTGAAGCTTTCTTT. Variable domain in full (rest from reference TRBV14 and TRBJ1-1): EAGVTQFPSHSVIEKGQTVTLRCDPISGHDNLYWYRRVMGKEIKFLLHFVKESKQDESGMPNNRFLAERTGGTYSTLKVQPAELEDSGVYFCASSHPQGAMPTEAFFGQGTRLTVV.

The chain couples TRBV6-5 to TRBJ2-1; 7 nucleotides match TRBD1. Trimming removed 2 bases from V and 7 bases from J; junction bases left unmatched: 8. The CDR3 is made up of 15 amino acids. Germline loops: CDR1 MNHEY, CDR2 SVGAGI. This CDR3 reads CASSYRQGLGNEQFF. CDR3 bases: TGTGCCAGCAGTTACAGACAGGGATTGGGAAATGAGCAGTTCTTC.

This clone was detected a few times. The sample contains more than one DNA sequence encoding this CDR3. The CDR3 region has the DNA TGTGCCAGCTCACCATCGGACAGAAAACAAGAGACCCAGTACTTC. Translation gives CASSPSDRKQETQYF. The chain has TRBV18 and TRBJ2-5, with D possibly TRBD1 on 6 matching bases. The CDR3 extends over 15 amino acids. Germline lookup yields CDR1 KGHSH and CDR2 LQKENI. The V and J ends lost 2 bases and 2 bases respectively, with 12 bases between them.

The rearrangement joins TRBV6-2 or TRBV6-3 to TRBJ2-3, with TRBD2 matching over 7 bases. The CDR3 covers 17 residues. With 5 bases clipped from V and 0 bases from J, the junction kept 11 bases outside the gene matches. Germline V gives CDR1 MNHEY, CDR2 SVGEGT. The CDR3 bases are TGTGCCAGCAGTCCGCGAGCGGGGCGGACTAGCACAGATACGCAGTATTTT. It translates to CASSPRAGRTSTDTQYF.

V and J are TRBV5-1 and TRBJ2-5, with TRBD2 matching 12 bases. The V and J ends lost 0 bases and 4 bases, in that order; junction bases with no gene match: 4. This CDR3 region has 16 residues. Germline V lookup: CDR1 SGHRS, CDR2 YFSETQ. The CDR3 loop is CASSLATSGGTETQYF. The CDR3 nucleotides are TGCGCCAGCAGCTTGGCTACTAGCGGGGGGACAGAGACCCAGTACTTC. The full variable domain, completed using reference TRBV5-1 and TRBJ2-5, is KAGVTQTPRYLIKTRGQQVTLSCSPISGHRSVSWYQQTPGQGLQFLFEYFSETQRNKGNFPGRFSGRQFSNSRSEMNVSTLELGDSALYLCASSLATSGGTETQYFGPGTRLLVL.

V is TRBV6-4 and J is TRBJ1-1; a possible D gene is TRBD1 (6 bases). The CDR3 is 16 amino acids. Trimming stripped 6 bases from V and 1 base from J, with 18 bases between. CDR1 MRHNA and CDR2 SNTAGT come from the germline V gene. The CDR3 nucleotides read TGTGCCAGCAGGTCCAGAACAGGGAGAAGGAACACTGAAGCTTTCTTT. This translates into CASRSRTGRRNTEAFF.

This clone was picked up a small number of times. CDR3 sequence reads: CASSEAVTNNYGYTF. For the CDR3, the DNA is TGTGCCAGCAGTGAGGCGGTCACCAATAACTATGGCTACACCTTC. This chain joins TRBV25-1 and TRBJ1-2; D is undetermined. This CDR3 has 15 amino acids. The V end was cut by 3 bases, the J end by 1 base, with 12 bases between. CDR1 and CDR2 (germline): MGHDK, SYGVNS.

V gene TRBV4-2 combines with J gene TRBJ2-7, with a tentative D call TRBD2 (6 bases). This CDR3 has 15 amino acids. Trimming stripped 2 bases from V and 6 bases from J, with 17 bases between. The germline gives CDR1 LGHNA, CDR2 YNFKEQ. CDR3 coding DNA: TGTGCCAGCAGCCAAACCAGTTTGGGAGGAGGCGAGCAGTACTTC. Its protein product is CASSQTSLGGGEQYF.

The rearrangement links TRBV11-3 to TRBJ1-4; 8 bases are shared with TRBD1. The V and J ends lost 5 bases and 4 bases, in that order; junction bases with no gene match: 9. CDR3 length equals 16 residues. CDR1 and CDR2 (germline): SGHNT, YENEEA. In DNA form, the CDR3 reads TGTGCCAGCAGCCGACCTTGGACAGGGAATAATGAAAAACTGTTTTTT. Translated: CASSRPWTGNNEKLFF. The full variable domain, rest sourced from reference TRBV11-3 and TRBJ1-4, is EAGVVQSPRYKIIEKKQPVAFWCNPISGHNTLYWYLQNLGQGPELLIRYENEEAVDDSQLPKDRFSAERLKGVDSTLKIQPAELGDSAVYLCASSRPWTGNNEKLFFGSGTQLSVL.

This clone was observed once. The V and J genes are TRBV15 and TRBJ1-1; D might be TRBD1 (5 bases). Germline V gives CDR1 LNHNV, CDR2 YYDKDF (reference sequence). The CDR3 is 14 residues long. Trimming stripped 4 bases from V and 3 bases from J, with 12 bases between. CDR3 protein: CATSTLGGDTEAFF. CDR3 DNA sequence: TGTGCCACCAGCACCCTGGGGGGGGACACTGAAGCTTTCTTT.

The V call is TRBV7-2, the J call TRBJ1-2, with D possibly TRBD1 on 6 matching bases. Germline CDR1 and CDR2: SGHTA and FQGNSA. The CDR3 runs to 14 residues. The V end lost 5 bases, the J end lost 7 bases, and 17 bases lay between the germline ends. The CDR3: CASSPDRIGSGYTF. The CDR3 region has the DNA TGTGCCAGCAGCCCAGACAGGATTGGATCTGGCTACACCTTC.

CDR3 residues: CASSPTTGSYEQYF. CDR3 sequence (DNA): TGTGCCAGTAGTCCGACGACAGGGTCCTACGAGCAGTACTTC. V gene TRBV19 combines with J gene TRBJ2-7, with TRBD1 identical over 7 bases. V was pared by 5 bases and J by 1 base, with 5 bases of the junction left unmatched. CDR3 length: 14 amino acids. CDR1 is LNHDA and CDR2 is SQIVND in the germline V gene (reference sequence).

V is TRBV19 and J is TRBJ1-2, with TRBD1 identical over 8 bases. CDR1 is LNHDA, CDR2 SQIVND, per germline (reference sequence). The CDR3 is 16 residues long. The V segment lost 3 bases and the J segment 2 bases; nucleotides outside the gene matches: 8. CDR3 region: CASSIGRGRWNYGYTF. The DNA for the CDR3 is TGTGCCAGTAGTATCGGCAGGGGGCGTTGGAACTATGGCTACACCTTC.

The V and J genes are TRBV11-3 and TRBJ1-6; D perhaps matches TRBD1 (5 bases). V shed 2 bases and J shed 7 bases, with 9 bases lying between them. Germline lookup yields CDR1 SGHNT and CDR2 YENEEA. The CDR3 has 14 residues. CDR3 in amino acids: CASSLQGPNSPLHF. The CDR3 region has the DNA TGTGCCAGCAGCTTACAGGGCCCCAATTCACCCCTCCACTTT. Full variable domain (missing parts from reference TRBV11-3 and TRBJ1-6): EAGVVQSPRYKIIEKKQPVAFWCNPISGHNTLYWYLQNLGQGPELLIRYENEEAVDDSQLPKDRFSAERLKGVDSTLKIQPAELGDSAVYLCASSLQGPNSPLHFGNGTRLTVT.

V is TRBV5-1 and J is TRBJ2-7, with a tentative D call TRBD1 (6 bases). CDR1 SGHRS and CDR2 YFSETQ come from the germline V gene. The ends were cut back, 2 bases at V and 5 bases at J, with 11 bases in the middle. The CDR3 length is 13 residues. As DNA, the CDR3 is TGCGCCAGCAGCTTTACAGGGAGCGACGAGCAGTACTTC. It specifies CASSFTGSDEQYF.

The V and J genes are TRBV29-1 and TRBJ2-5, with 15 nucleotides matching TRBD2. CDR1 SQVTM and CDR2 ANQGSEA come from the germline V gene. V shed 4 bases, J shed 5 bases, and the junction held 5 bases outside the gene matches. This CDR3 region has 15 residues. The CDR3 DNA follows: TGCAGCGTTGGATTGGGACTAGCGGGGGGCGAGACCCAGTACTTC. It encodes CSVGLGLAGGETQYF.

The chain has TRBV29-1 and TRBJ2-5, with 7 bases lining up with TRBD1. Germline V lookup: CDR1 SQVTM, CDR2 ANQGSEA. V shed 6 bases, J shed 2 bases, and the junction held 6 bases outside the gene matches. The CDR3 runs to 13 residues. The chain's CDR3 is CSVTGTAQETQYF. CDR3 nucleotide sequence: TGCAGCGTGACCGGGACAGCACAAGAGACCCAGTACTTC.